This entry is about one T cell receptor (beta chain). The antigen it recognizes is unknown. No quality values exist for individual bases; no much larger clone is one base distant. The record originates from a study of blood T cell repertoires in COVID-19 (TCRdb year 2020). Regarding the study in general: Samples from collaborators originated in the United States, Italy and Spain and spanned both the acute and convalescent phases of COVID-19. Subjects who had been exposed to COVID-19, were actively infected with it, or had recovered from it provided the deeply sampled blood TCRbeta repertoires that made up the dataset. The prospective study material was composed of cDNA or gDNA derived from T cells, B-cell-depleted T cells, or PBMCs. HLA class I and class II types, where available, came from metadata supplied by the sample provider rather than from assay-based typing. The repertoires were released in a freely available public database intended as a resource for research on the immune response to SARS-CoV-2. The samples were drawn from the first 160 participants of the ongoing ImmuneRACE study and from some 1,300 subjects provided by 6 global collaborators. A de-identified subject ID, COVID-19 status, age in years and sex were almost always included in the sample metadata. Overall study results and their limits: The quantity of clinical and demographic metadata differed by source and by participant and was supplied without curation.

TCRbeta CDR3 regions were amplified from genomic DNA by means of the immunoSEQ Assay, a bias-controlled multiplex PCR. The authors' pipeline ran thus. The number of nucleated cells in each sample was estimated from the amplification of reference gene primers within the assay. Sequence reads were collapsed and filtered to measure the absolute abundance of every unique TCRbeta CDR3 rearrangement. For each sample, productive Simpson clonality was calculated as the square root of Simpson's diversity index over productive rearrangements. Held by TCRdb, this immuneACCESS table contains in-frame sequences only and omits some clones. Under half of the omission traces to an unresolved V gene where checked; the cause of the rest is unknown. V, J and clone size were drawn from that table, and D and trimming were deduced from the DNA. For this sample the table gives 200,000 to 250,000 clones, of which 70% to 90% were detected only once. In total, the top ten clones hold 9.1% of the sample.

Participants in the prospective study were aged roughly 18 to 89 years, lived in under 30 United States geographic areas, and enrolled through a virtual design. In the prospective study, cohorts were assigned on the basis of participant-reported clinical history obtained from a screening survey and a study questionnaire. In the prospective study, whole blood, serum and a nasopharyngeal or oropharyngeal swab were collected from each participant by mobile phlebotomists. Prospective study participants could optionally give additional blood draws and questionnaires over an approximately 2-month period. Blood samples from the prospective study were shipped frozen or at room temperature prior to DNA extraction. Sequencing input: PBMCs or T cells enriched from blood (not recorded which). The TCR was taken from a woman in her 50s with acute COVID-19.

The bases are TGCGCCAGCAGTCAATCGTGGAGGCCGAACGGTGAAGCTTTCTTT. This codes for CASSQSWRPNGEAFF. The sequence joins TRBV23-1 to TRBJ1-1; a confident D gene designation cannot be given. TRBV23-1 is noted as an ORF with a role that remains uncertain. The CDR3 holds 15 amino acids from the cysteine to the phenylalanine. The read is trimmed to its CDR3 DNA, 45 bases read in frame from base 1. V drops 0 bases and J drops 7 bases, leaving 15 bases in between.